These T cell receptor beta chains were read from a single sample in a study of molecular identifiers for immune sequencing clone quantification. In TCRdb, the PCR reads were re-called with MiXCR into one record per CDR3 protein. This sample has about 500,000 distinct CDR3 sequences, with around 23% found just once. Sequenced input: naive CD8+ T cells from blood, with Jurkat cell RNA spiked in. Every receptor here comes from a human donor in good health. Some libraries in this study had Jurkat cell RNA spiked in. CDR3s include the opening cysteine and the closing phenylalanine or tryptophan. A D gene is named only where the DNA matches it firmly. Some rows mark clone size as missing; the rest say once, few, many or name a class of expanded clone.

clone size,V gene,J gene,D gene,CDR3 DNA,CDR3 protein
-,TRBV7-2,TRBJ2-3,-,TGTGCCGGCAGCCCGTACGCCTTTGGCACAGATACGCAGTATTTT,CAGSPYAFGTDTQYF
few,TRBV11-2,TRBJ2-7,-,TGTGCCAGCAGCTTAGAGTATCCCGGGTTCATGTACGAGCAGTACTTC,CASSLEYPGFMYEQYF
-,TRBV10-2,TRBJ1-2,TRBD1,TGCGCCAGCAGTGAGTTCTGGACAGGGGGCGCGTATGGCTACACCTTC,CASSEFWTGGAYGYTF
-,TRBV6-6,TRBJ1-2,-,TGTGCCAGCAGTTATGGTTGGGCGGATTATGGCTACACCTTC,CASSYGWADYGYTF
-,TRBV29-1,TRBJ2-7,-,TGCAGCGTTGAGTTCTCGGGGCAGGGACTTTACGAGCAGTACTTC,CSVEFSGQGLYEQYF
many,TRBV7-9,TRBJ2-3,TRBD2,TGTGCCAGCAGCTCTAGGACTAGCGGAATCACAGATACGCAGTATTTT,CASSSRTSGITDTQYF
few,TRBV2,TRBJ1-2,TRBD1,TGTGCCAGCAGCGCCGACGGACAGGGGTCCTATGGCTACACCTTC,CASSADGQGSYGYTF
few,TRBV5-6,TRBJ2-7,TRBD2,TGTGCCAGCAGCCCGAGGACTAGCGGCGAGCAGTACTTC,CASSPRTSGEQYF
-,TRBV5-8,TRBJ2-1,TRBD2,TGTGCCAGCAGCTTGTCGTACGGGTTTGGCGGGAGAGGGCCCGGGGCTGAGCAGTTCTTC,CASSLSYGFGGRGPGAEQFF
-,TRBV19,TRBJ2-7,-,TGTGCCACCCGGGGGTCCTCCTACGAGCAGTACTTC,CATRGSSYEQYF
few,TRBV4-3,TRBJ2-7,TRBD1,TGCGCCAGCAGCCGCGGACAGGGGGGCTCCTACGAGCAGTACTTC,CASSRGQGGSYEQYF
few,TRBV5-1,TRBJ2-1,TRBD2,TGCGCCAGCAGCTTGCTATCTAGCGGGAGTGGAGATGAGCAGTTCTTC,CASSLLSSGSGDEQFF
few,TRBV28,TRBJ1-5,-,TGTGCCAGCAGCCAAACACCCTATCAGCCCCAGCATTTT,CASSQTPYQPQHF
few,TRBV27,TRBJ1-6,-,TGTGCCAGCACGCGGAGCTCCTATAATTCACCCCTCCACTTT,CASTRSSYNSPLHF
few,TRBV13,TRBJ2-3,TRBD2,TGTGCCAGCAGCCCCGAGGGCGGGACTAACACAGATACGCAGTATTTT,CASSPEGGTNTDTQYF
few,TRBV6-6,TRBJ2-2,-,TGTGCCAGCGGAGATAGCCGGAACGGGGAGCTGTTTTTT,CASGDSRNGELFF
few,TRBV6-5,TRBJ1-5,-,TGTGCCAGCAGTCCCAGCAGTGTTTTTAGCAATCAGCCCCAGCATTTT,CASSPSSVFSNQPQHF
many,TRBV9,TRBJ2-7,TRBD1,TGTGCCAGCAGCGCGCACGGGACAGGAAGTTTCGAGCAGTACTTC,CASSAHGTGSFEQYF
many,TRBV7-2,TRBJ2-7,TRBD2,TGTGCCAGCAGCCCGGGGACTAGCGGGAGTGGTTTCTCCTACGAGCAGTACTTC,CASSPGTSGSGFSYEQYF
-,TRBV6-6,TRBJ2-2,-,TGTGCCAGCAGTTACTCCTCTATTGTGGGGCTCGGGGAGCTGTTTTTT,CASSYSSIVGLGELFF
many,TRBV6-1,TRBJ1-1,-,TGTGCCAGCACCGACAGAGGTGGCACTGAAGCTTTCTTT,CASTDRGGTEAFF
few,TRBV6-2/TRBV6-3,TRBJ2-1,TRBD2,TGTGCCAGCAGTGAAGGGACTAGCGGGATTGATGAGCAGTTCTTC,CASSEGTSGIDEQFF
-,TRBV30,TRBJ1-3,-,TGTGCCTGGTCCGGGGAGAACACCATATATTTT,CAWSGENTIYF
-,TRBV2,TRBJ2-7,TRBD1,TGTGCCAGCAAACCTGGACAGGGACTCTACGAGCAGTACTTC,CASKPGQGLYEQYF
many,TRBV7-9,TRBJ2-7,-,TGTGCCAGCAGCTCCAGCCTGGAGGGGGACGAGCAGTACTTC,CASSSSLEGDEQYF
few,TRBV5-5,TRBJ2-7,TRBD1,TGTGCCAGCAGCGGCGAGACAGGGTTCCATCCCTACGAGCAGTACTTC,CASSGETGFHPYEQYF
-,TRBV2,TRBJ2-3,TRBD2,TGTGCCAGCATGGGCGGGAGAAGAGATACGCAGTATTTT,CASMGGRRDTQYF
-,TRBV9,TRBJ1-1,-,TGTGCCAGCAGCTTACCCGGGGCACTTAGCCCTTTGAACACTGAAGCTTTCTTT,CASSLPGALSPLNTEAFF
many,TRBV5-4,TRBJ2-1,TRBD2,TGTGCCAGCAGCGGGAGCGGGTCCCTAGCGGGGTACAATGAGCAGTTCTTC,CASSGSGSLAGYNEQFF
many,TRBV28,TRBJ1-5,TRBD1,TGTGCCAGCAGTTTAAAGACAGGGACACTTCGTCGGCCCCAGCATTTT,CASSLKTGTLRRPQHF
-,TRBV13,TRBJ1-6,TRBD1,TGTGCCAGCAGCTTACAGGGACAGGGCGATTCACCCCTCCACTTT,CASSLQGQGDSPLHF
few,TRBV9,TRBJ2-7,-,TGTGCCAGCAGCCAGAACACTTACTCCTACGAGCAGTACTTC,CASSQNTYSYEQYF
few,TRBV4-2,TRBJ2-7,-,TGTGCCAGCAGCCAAGATCCCCCCGAGACATCCTACGAGCAGTACTTC,CASSQDPPETSYEQYF
-,TRBV6-6,TRBJ2-7,-,TGTGCCAGCAGTTACGTTCAGGGCAACGAGCAGTACTTC,CASSYVQGNEQYF
many,TRBV6-1,TRBJ2-7,-,TGTGCCAGCACCTCCCTGGAGCAGGGAAACGAGCAGTACTTC,CASTSLEQGNEQYF
-,TRBV4-3,TRBJ2-7,-,TGCGCCAGCAGCCCGACCGGGATAGTCTACGAGCAGTACTTC,CASSPTGIVYEQYF
-,TRBV6-5,TRBJ1-1,-,TGTGCCAGCAGTTACAGGGGCTCGAACACTGAAGCTTTCTTT,CASSYRGSNTEAFF
many,TRBV2,TRBJ1-1,TRBD1,TGTGCCAGCAGTTACTTCGGACAGGGGTCTCTTGAGGGCACTGAAGCTTTCTTT,CASSYFGQGSLEGTEAFF
-,TRBV4-3,TRBJ1-1,-,TGCGCCAGCAGCCAAGATGCTTCGGGGGCCATGAACACTGAAGCTTTCTTT,CASSQDASGAMNTEAFF
-,TRBV6-2/TRBV6-3,TRBJ1-1,-,TGTGCCAGCAGCCTACCCAGGGCAGATTACATGAACACTGAAGCTTTCTTT,CASSLPRADYMNTEAFF
few,TRBV3-2,TRBJ2-1,-,TGTGCCAGCAGCCAAGATAGGTTGGGGGATGAGCAGTTCTTC,CASSQDRLGDEQFF
few,TRBV2,TRBJ2-5,-,TGTGCCAGCAGTGGCATAGCGGCTTCACAAGAGACCCAGTACTTC,CASSGIAASQETQYF
many,TRBV6-2/TRBV6-3,TRBJ2-2,-,TGTGCCAGCAGACCCTTCGATGACACCGGGGAGCTGTTTTTT,CASRPFDDTGELFF
-,TRBV5-6,TRBJ2-7,-,TGTGCCAGCAGCCAAACTTACGAGCAGTACTTC,CASSQTYEQYF
-,TRBV2,TRBJ2-5,-,TGTGCCAGCTGTGATTCGGGGGGACAAGAGAGCCAGTACTTC,CASCDSGGQESQYF
many,TRBV7-9,TRBJ1-4,-,TGTGCCAGCTGCCGAGGGGATGAAAAACTGTTTTTT,CASCRGDEKLFF
few,TRBV29-1,TRBJ2-1,TRBD2,TGCAGCGTTGATAGCGGGAGTTACAATGAGCAGTTCTTC,CSVDSGSYNEQFF
few,TRBV2,TRBJ2-6,TRBD2,TGTGCCAGCAGTGGGCCTAGCGGGAGGACTGGGGCCAACGTCCTGACTTTC,CASSGPSGRTGANVLTF
few,TRBV28,TRBJ1-2,-,TGTGCCACCCTACCGGGTTGGAACTATGGCTACACCTTC,CATLPGWNYGYTF
many,TRBV5-6,TRBJ2-3,-,TGTGCCAGCAGCTTGGTTTGGACAGAGGACACAGATACGCAGTATTTT,CASSLVWTEDTDTQYF
-,TRBV4-1,TRBJ1-1,-,TGCGCCAGCAGCCAAGATGGCAGGGGGAACACTGAAGCTTTCTTT,CASSQDGRGNTEAFF
-,TRBV6-6,TRBJ1-5,-,TGTGCCAGCAGTTACACTGCCAGGGTCAATCAGCCCCAGCATTTT,CASSYTARVNQPQHF
-,TRBV6-5,TRBJ2-1,-,TGTGCCAGCAGTTACACCCCCCAGCAGACCTACAGTGAGCAGTTCTTC,CASSYTPQQTYSEQFF
many,TRBV7-9,TRBJ2-3,TRBD1,TGTGCCAGCAGCCACCCCCATAGGACAGGGTACAGAGATACGCAGTATTTT,CASSHPHRTGYRDTQYF
many,TRBV12-3/TRBV12-4,TRBJ2-3,-,TGTGCCAGCAGTGACGGCACAGATACGCAGTATTTT,CASSDGTDTQYF
-,TRBV6-2/TRBV6-3,TRBJ2-7,-,TGTGCCAGCAGTTACTCCCCAATCACTGGCGGGGCACTCTACGAGCAGTACTTC,CASSYSPITGGALYEQYF
few,TRBV19,TRBJ1-4,-,TGTGCCAGTAGAAACAAGATCGGTATGGATGAAAAACTGTTTTTT,CASRNKIGMDEKLFF
once,TRBV14,TRBJ2-7,-,TGTGCCAGCAGCCCCCGGGGGGCGAGCGAGCAGTACTTC,CASSPRGASEQYF
many,TRBV28,TRBJ2-7,TRBD2,TGTGCCAGCAGTTTAGAACCGGGACTAGCGGGAGTAGGGTACGAGCAGTACTTC,CASSLEPGLAGVGYEQYF